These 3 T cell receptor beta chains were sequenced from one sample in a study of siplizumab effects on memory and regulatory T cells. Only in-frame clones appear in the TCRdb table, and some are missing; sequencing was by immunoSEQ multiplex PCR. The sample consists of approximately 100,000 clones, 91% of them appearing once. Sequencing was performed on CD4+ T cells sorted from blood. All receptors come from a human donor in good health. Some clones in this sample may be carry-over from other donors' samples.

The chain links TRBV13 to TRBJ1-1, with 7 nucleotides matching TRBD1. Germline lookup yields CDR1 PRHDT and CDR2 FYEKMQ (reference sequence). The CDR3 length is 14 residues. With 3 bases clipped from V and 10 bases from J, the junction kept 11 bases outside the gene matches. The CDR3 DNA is TGTGCCAGCAGCTTGGGACAGCCCGGTATAGGAGCTTTCTTT. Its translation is CASSLGQPGIGAFF.

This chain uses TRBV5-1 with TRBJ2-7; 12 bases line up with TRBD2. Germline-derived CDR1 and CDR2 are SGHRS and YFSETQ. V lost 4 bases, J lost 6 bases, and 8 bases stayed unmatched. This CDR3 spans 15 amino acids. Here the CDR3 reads CASSQMTSGSSEQYF. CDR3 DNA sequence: TGCGCCAGCAGCCAGATGACTAGCGGGAGTAGCGAGCAGTACTTC.

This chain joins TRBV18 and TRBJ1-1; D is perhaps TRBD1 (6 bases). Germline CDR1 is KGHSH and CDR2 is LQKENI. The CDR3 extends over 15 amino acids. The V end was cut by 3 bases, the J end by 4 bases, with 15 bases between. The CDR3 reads CASSPPGQRVTEAFF. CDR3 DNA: TGTGCCAGCTCACCTCCGGGACAAAGGGTCACTGAAGCTTTCTTT.